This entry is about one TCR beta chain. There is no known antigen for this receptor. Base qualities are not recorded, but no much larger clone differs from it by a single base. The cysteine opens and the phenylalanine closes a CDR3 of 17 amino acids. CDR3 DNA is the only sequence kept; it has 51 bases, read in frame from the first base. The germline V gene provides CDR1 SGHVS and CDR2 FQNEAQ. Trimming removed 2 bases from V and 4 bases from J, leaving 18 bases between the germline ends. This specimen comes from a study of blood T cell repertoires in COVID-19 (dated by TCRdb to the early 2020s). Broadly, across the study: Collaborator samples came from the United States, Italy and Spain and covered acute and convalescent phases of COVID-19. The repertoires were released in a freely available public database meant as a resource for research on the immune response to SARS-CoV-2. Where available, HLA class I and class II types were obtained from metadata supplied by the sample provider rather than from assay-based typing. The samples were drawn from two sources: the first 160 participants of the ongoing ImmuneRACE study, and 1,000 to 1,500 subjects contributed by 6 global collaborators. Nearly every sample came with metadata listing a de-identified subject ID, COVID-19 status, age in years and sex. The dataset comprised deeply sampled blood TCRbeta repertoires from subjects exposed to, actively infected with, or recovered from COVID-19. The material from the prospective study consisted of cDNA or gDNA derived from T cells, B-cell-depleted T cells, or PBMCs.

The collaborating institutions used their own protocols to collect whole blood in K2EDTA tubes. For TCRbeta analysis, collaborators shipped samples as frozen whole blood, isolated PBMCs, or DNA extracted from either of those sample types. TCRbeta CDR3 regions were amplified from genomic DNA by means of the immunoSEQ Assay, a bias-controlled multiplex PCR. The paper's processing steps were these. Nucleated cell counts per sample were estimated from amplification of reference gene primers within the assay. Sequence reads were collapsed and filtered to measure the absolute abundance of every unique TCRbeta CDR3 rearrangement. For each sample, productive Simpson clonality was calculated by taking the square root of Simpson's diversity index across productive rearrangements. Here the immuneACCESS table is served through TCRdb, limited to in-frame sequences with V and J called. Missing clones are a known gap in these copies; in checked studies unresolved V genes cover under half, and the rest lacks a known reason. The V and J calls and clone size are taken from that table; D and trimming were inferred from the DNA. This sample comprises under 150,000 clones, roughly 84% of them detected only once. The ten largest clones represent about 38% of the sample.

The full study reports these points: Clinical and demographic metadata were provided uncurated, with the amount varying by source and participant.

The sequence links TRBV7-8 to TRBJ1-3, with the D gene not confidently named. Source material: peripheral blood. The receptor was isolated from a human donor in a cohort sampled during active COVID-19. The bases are TGTGCCAGCAGCTTACTTGGTCCGGGAGCCGGCGGAAACACCATATATTTT. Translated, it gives CASSLLGPGAGGNTIYF. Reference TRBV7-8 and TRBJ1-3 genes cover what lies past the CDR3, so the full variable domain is GAGVSQSPRYKVAKRGQDVALRCDPISGHVSLFWYQQALGQGPEFLTYFQNEAQLDKSGLPSDRFFAERPEGSVSTLKIQRTQQEDSAVYLCASSLLGPGAGGNTIYFGEGSWLTVV.